These T cell receptor beta chains were read from a single sample in a study of control samples from healthy donors and cancer patients. Sequencing was performed with immunoSEQ multiplex PCR; in TCRdb, only in-frame clones are kept and a portion is missing. The sample lists more than 70,000 clones, approximately 94% occurring once. The sequenced sample consisted of blood. Receptors were obtained from a young woman in good health. Both conserved end residues are trimmed from each CDR3.

V gene,J gene,CDR3 protein
TRBV3-1/TRBV3-2,TRBJ2-5,ASSEGWETQY
TRBV7-9,TRBJ2-6,ASSLTGGANVLT
TRBV14,TRBJ1-5,ASSQGINQPQH
TRBV6-5,TRBJ1-4,ASSYSQARNEKLF
TRBV15,TRBJ1-1,ATSGRTTEAF
TRBV3-1/TRBV3-2,TRBJ2-5,ASSRRPQETQY
TRBV7-2,TRBJ2-2,ASSPFGVGELF
TRBV24-1,TRBJ1-2,ATSDRGGDGYT
TRBV3-1/TRBV3-2,TRBJ2-1,ASSHTKTGSSYNEQF
TRBV11-2,TRBJ1-1,ASTRQGSWNTEAF
TRBV10-1,TRBJ1-2,ASSGAGRSGYT
TRBV28,TRBJ1-3,ASSLGGAGGNTIY
TRBV14,TRBJ1-4,ASSSTGKLGKLF
TRBV2,TRBJ2-1,ASSDPNREQF
TRBV30,TRBJ2-1,AWSETSYNEQF
TRBV6-1,TRBJ1-5,ASSENLLRGANQPQH
TRBV6-6,TRBJ1-2,ASSLGDVNYGYT
TRBV5-5,TRBJ1-4,ASSHVGGDRNEKLF
TRBV19,TRBJ1-3,ASSLGRDPGNTIY
TRBV18,TRBJ2-3,ASSPWTGSTDTQY
TRBV11-2,TRBJ1-1,ASSLFDEAF
TRBV6-5,TRBJ2-5,ASSARETQY
TRBV3-1/TRBV3-2,TRBJ2-7,ASSQGTVEQY
TRBV19,TRBJ1-2,ASSIVGTGQKNGYT
TRBV19,TRBJ1-1,ASRDTGNTEAF
TRBV6-1,TRBJ1-6,ASSEGGHRNSPLH
TRBV5-6,TRBJ2-5,ASSQASGVVETQY
TRBV30,TRBJ1-1,AWSVQGITYEAF
TRBV2,TRBJ1-2,ASKVDRAESYGYT
TRBV11-3,TRBJ1-3,ASSFTGNTIY
TRBV7-3,TRBJ1-6,ASSTDGSYNSPLH
TRBV28,TRBJ2-3,ASSLPGGGSDTQY
TRBV19,TRBJ1-3,ASWTGDFSGNTIY
TRBV7-6,TRBJ1-5,ASSPGTGDQPQH
TRBV19,TRBJ1-1,ASSKGSGGATEAF
TRBV19,TRBJ1-1,ASQEGRRNTEAF
TRBV7-3,TRBJ2-7,ASSSQGGAGEQY
TRBV7-3,TRBJ2-3,ASSRLAGGGLADTQY
TRBV19,TRBJ1-1,ASCWTGGNTEAF
TRBV18,TRBJ1-1,ASSRRDMDMNTEAF
TRBV7-3,TRBJ2-1,ASSLSGGASGEQF
TRBV5-1,TRBJ1-2,ASSLTPENYGYT
TRBV7-9,TRBJ2-3,ASRESGGTDTQY
TRBV5-1,TRBJ2-6,ASYSQESGANVLT
TRBV10-1,TRBJ1-5,ASYPDRLSNQPQH
TRBV7-9,TRBJ2-7,ASSLARGIYSYEQY
TRBV7-9,TRBJ1-2,ASRSGTGGVGYGYT
TRBV6-6,TRBJ2-1,ASSSSGGAYNEQF
TRBV20-1,TRBJ2-2,SASYYTGLAGGKNTGELF
TRBV3-1/TRBV3-2,TRBJ1-1,ASSPNFRGNTEAF
TRBV30,TRBJ1-1,AWRAGQGGTEAF
TRBV12-3/TRBV12-4,TRBJ1-1,ASTRDWGTEAF
TRBV1,TRBJ1-1,TSSPIQVSEAF